This T cell receptor beta chain was profiled in a study of T cell repertoires in cytomegalovirus infection. Study outcomes and limitations: The cumulative frequency of public TCR beta families identified carriers of CMV plus the relevant HLA.

TCRdb independently ran MiXCR on the reads; one entry per CDR3 protein. The repertoire holds about 830,000 distinct CDR3 sequences, 30% to 35% seen once, with around 11% in the top ten. Details on this clonotype: The target antigen is unknown.

Germline CDR1 and CDR2: SGHDN and FVKESK. CDR3 length: 17 amino acids. V was pared by 2 bases and J by 0 bases, with 6 bases of the junction left unmatched. Sequencing used cultured CD8+ T cells from PBMCs, obtained from culture after CMV antigen stimulation. The TCR originated in a human donor in good health (CMV status not recorded). Some clones in this sample may be carry-over from other donors' samples. The chain uses TRBV14 and TRBJ2-1, with 8 bases lining up with TRBD2. CDR3 region: CASSQKAGAGSYNEQFF. As DNA, the CDR3 is TGTGCCAGCAGCCAAAAAGCGGGGGCGGGCTCCTACAATGAGCAGTTCTTC.